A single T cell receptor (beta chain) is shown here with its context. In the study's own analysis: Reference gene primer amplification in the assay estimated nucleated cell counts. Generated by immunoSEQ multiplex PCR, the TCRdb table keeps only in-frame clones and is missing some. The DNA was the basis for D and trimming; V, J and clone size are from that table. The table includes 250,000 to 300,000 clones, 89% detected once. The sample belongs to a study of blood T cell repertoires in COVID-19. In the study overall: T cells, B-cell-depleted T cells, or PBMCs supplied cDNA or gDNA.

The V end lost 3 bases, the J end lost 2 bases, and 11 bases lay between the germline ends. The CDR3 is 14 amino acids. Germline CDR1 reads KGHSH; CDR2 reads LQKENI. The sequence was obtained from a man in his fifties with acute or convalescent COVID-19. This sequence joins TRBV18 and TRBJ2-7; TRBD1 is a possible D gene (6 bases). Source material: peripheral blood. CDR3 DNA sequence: TGTGCCAGCTCACCGGACAGAAGTACCTACGAGCAGTACTTC. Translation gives CASSPDRSTYEQYF. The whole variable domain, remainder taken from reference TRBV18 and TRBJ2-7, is NAGVMQNPRHLVRRRGQEARLRCSPMKGHSHVYWYRQLPEEGLKFMVYLQKENIIDESGMPKERFSAEFPKEGPSILRIQQVVRGDSAAYFCASSPDRSTYEQYFGPGTRLTVT.